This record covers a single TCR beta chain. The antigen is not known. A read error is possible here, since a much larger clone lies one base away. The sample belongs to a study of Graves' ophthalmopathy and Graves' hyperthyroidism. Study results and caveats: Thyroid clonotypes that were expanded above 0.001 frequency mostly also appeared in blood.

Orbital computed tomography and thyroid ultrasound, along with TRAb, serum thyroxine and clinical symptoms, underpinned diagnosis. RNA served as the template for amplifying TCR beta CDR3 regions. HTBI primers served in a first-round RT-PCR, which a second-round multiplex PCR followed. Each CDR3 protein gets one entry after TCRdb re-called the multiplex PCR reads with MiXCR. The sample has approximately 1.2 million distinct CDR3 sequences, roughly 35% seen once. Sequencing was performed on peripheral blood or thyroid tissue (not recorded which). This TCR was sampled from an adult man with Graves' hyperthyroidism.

The CDR3 loop reads CASSEGTVGYGYTF. CDR3 DNA sequence: TGCGCCAGCAGCGAGGGGACAGTGGGCTATGGCTACACCTTC. The rearrangement links TRBV5-1 to TRBJ1-2; TRBD1 agrees at 7 bases. The CDR3 contains 14 residues. The ends lost 4 bases at V and 4 bases at J; junction bases unmatched: 7. Per the germline V gene, CDR1 is SGHRS and CDR2 is YFSETQ.